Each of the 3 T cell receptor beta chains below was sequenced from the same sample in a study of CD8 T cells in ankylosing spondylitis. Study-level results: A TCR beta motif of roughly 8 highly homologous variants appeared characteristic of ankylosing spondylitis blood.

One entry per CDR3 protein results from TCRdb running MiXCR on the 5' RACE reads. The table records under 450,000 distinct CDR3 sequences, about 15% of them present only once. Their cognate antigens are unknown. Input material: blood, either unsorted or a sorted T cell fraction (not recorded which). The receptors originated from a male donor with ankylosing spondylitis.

Here the CDR3 reads CSATLPGQGASETQYF. The DNA for the CDR3 is TGCAGTGCTACACTGCCCGGACAGGGGGCGTCAGAGACCCAGTACTTC. The V gene is TRBV20-1, the J gene TRBJ2-5; 11 nucleotides align to TRBD1. The ends lost 4 bases at V and 4 bases at J; junction bases unmatched: 11. The V gene's germline CDR1 is DFQATT and CDR2 SNEGSKA (reference sequence). The CDR3 is 16 amino acids.

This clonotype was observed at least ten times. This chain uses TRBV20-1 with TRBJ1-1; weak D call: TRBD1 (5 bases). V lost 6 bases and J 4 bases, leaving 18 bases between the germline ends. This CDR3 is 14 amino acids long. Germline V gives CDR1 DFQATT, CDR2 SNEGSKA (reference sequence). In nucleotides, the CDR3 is TGCAGTGCCCCACAGATGGGGGTTGGCACTGAAGCTTTCTTT. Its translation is CSAPQMGVGTEAFF.

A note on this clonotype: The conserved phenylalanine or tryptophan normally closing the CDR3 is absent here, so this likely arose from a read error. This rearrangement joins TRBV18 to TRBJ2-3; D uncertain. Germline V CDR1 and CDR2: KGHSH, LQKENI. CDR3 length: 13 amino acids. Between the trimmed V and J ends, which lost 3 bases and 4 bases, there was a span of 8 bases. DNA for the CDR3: TGTGCCAGCTCACCCGTCGCTGCAGATACGCAGTATTGT. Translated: CASSPVAADTQYC.